The subject of this entry is one T cell receptor (beta chain). What this receptor recognizes is not known. No quality values exist for individual bases; no much larger clone is one base distant. The data originate from a study of early T cells in non-severe SARS-CoV-2 infection listed by TCRdb under 2021. Describing the broader study: Because TCR sequencing relied on bulk RNA taken from unsorted whole blood, pairing of alpha and beta chains was not possible.

What the work shows at the level of the full study, not this receptor alone: VDJdb matching was skewed toward anti-spike CD8 responses and likely underestimated virus-specific expansions, missing private and CD4 specificities.

V trim: 3 bases; J trim: 7 bases; unmatched bases: 7. From the cysteine up to the phenylalanine, the CDR3 has a length of 14 residues. Just CDR3 DNA is preserved here, 42 bases in frame from base 1. Via the germline V gene, CDR1 is KGHSH and CDR2 LQKENI. Libraries came from 5' RACE. Sequencing was carried out with a NextSeq 500. The TCR library protocol attached unique molecular identifiers to individual cDNA molecules to correct for sequencing error and PCR bias. Both TCR alpha and beta chains were sequenced, and tight co-correlation was observed between alpha and beta sequence abundances in each sample. In the paper's pipeline: Decombinator V4 was used to annotate the V gene, J gene and CDR3 of the TCR sequences. Expanded TCRs were defined as changing significantly between any two time points under a Poisson model with p below 0.0001. TCR abundances were normalised to the total number of TCRs sequenced per sample and expressed as counts per million. MAIT TCRs were defined by TRAV1-2 paired with TRAJ12, TRAJ20 or TRAJ33, and iNKT TCRs by TRAV10 paired with TRAJ18. VDJdb, accessed 1 November 2021, was searched for CMV, EBV and SARS-CoV-2 annotated TCRs, with TCRs annotated for multiple antigens excluded. TCRdb applied fastp at Q25 and MiXCR to the public reads, then kept only in-frame beta chains. Each entry merges the rows of one CDR3 protein and shows their most common DNA and genes. TCRdb, rather than the study authors, made the V and J calls. The sample records 50,000 to 65,000 distinct CDR3 sequences, 18% of which are singletons. The top ten constitute almost 9% of the sample.

The study was a case-control design nested within a healthcare worker cohort in London, UK, with weekly nasopharyngeal swab PCR tests and blood sampling. Healthcare workers were enrolled in the week of the UK lockdown, from 23 to 31 March 2020, and were followed every week for up to roughly 16 weeks. Sequencing used whole blood, obtained at baseline. The chain uses TRBV18 and TRBJ1-2, with TRBD1 matching 8 junction bases. This TCR was sampled from an adult who was a healthcare worker with PCR-confirmed SARS-CoV-2 infection or an uninfected control (not recorded which). DNA sequence: TGTGCCAGCTCACCCGGACAGGGTGGAATTGGCTACACCTTC. Its protein is CASSPGQGGIGYTF.